This is a list of T cell receptor beta chains from one sample in a study of OX40 agonist ivuxolimab in advanced cancers. TCRdb's table, derived via immunoSEQ multiplex PCR, lists solely in-frame clones and lacks some. This table has 35,000 to 45,000 clones, approximately 86% appearing once. The material sequenced was CD4+ or CD8+ T cells sorted from blood, taken in a trial of the OX40 agonist ivuxolimab. The origin of the receptors is an adult with an advanced solid tumor such as melanoma, head and neck, liver or kidney cancer. Each CDR3 is given with its conserved first and last residue. The D gene is left open where the match is weak. Clone size is shown for a subset of rows, as once, few, many or a class of expanded clone.

j_call | clone_size | d_call | v_call | cdr3_length | cdr3_nt | cdr3_aa
TRBJ1-4 | NA | NA | TRBV11-1 | 15 | TGTGCCAGCAGCTTAAGAGGGACGATGAATGAAAAACTGTTTTTT | CASSLRGTMNEKLFF
TRBJ1-5 | once | NA | TRBV28 | 14 | TGTGCCAGCAGTTTACCGGGACGTATTCAGCCCCAGCATTTT | CASSLPGRIQPQHF
TRBJ1-6 | NA | NA | TRBV30 | 16 | TGTGCCTGGAGTGTAGGGGGTAGGTCCCGAAATTCACCCCTCCACTTT | CAWSVGGRSRNSPLHF
TRBJ2-1 | NA | NA | TRBV27 | 13 | TGTGCCAGCAGTTTACGAGGGTACAATGGGCAGTTCTTC | CASSLRGYNGQFF
TRBJ2-7 | NA | NA | TRBV28 | 15 | TGTGCCAGCAGTTTCGTGCCGAGGGCCTCCTACGAGCAGTACTTC | CASSFVPRASYEQYF
TRBJ1-1 | NA | NA | TRBV28 | 14 | TGTGCCAGCAGTTATGGGACTTCCACTCGGGGAGCTTTCTTT | CASSYGTSTRGAFF
TRBJ1-2 | once | TRBD1 | TRBV28 | 11 | TGTGCCGCCCAGGGGGCGCTTGGCTACACCTTC | CAAQGALGYTF
TRBJ1-5 | few | TRBD1 | TRBV19 | 12 | TGTGCCGGGGGGACAGGGAATCAGCCCCAGCATTTT | CAGGTGNQPQHF
TRBJ1-2 | NA | TRBD1 | TRBV28 | 16 | TGTGCCAGCAGTTTATTAACAGGGGGCTCTTTCTATGGCTACACCTTC | CASSLLTGGSFYGYTF
TRBJ1-4 | once | NA | TRBV6-5 | 13 | TGTGCCAGCAGTTCTACCCAGGGAGGAAAACTGTTTTTT | CASSSTQGGKLFF
TRBJ1-1 | NA | NA | TRBV10-1 | 14 | TGCGCCAGTTCCCCCGGGACTCTGAACACTGAAGCTTTCTTT | CASSPGTLNTEAFF
TRBJ1-4 | once | TRBD1 | TRBV25-1 | 12 | TGTGCCAGCCGACAGGGGGCTGATGAACTGTTTTTT | CASRQGADELFF
TRBJ2-3 | NA | NA | TRBV28 | 14 | TGTGCCAGCAGTCTCGCGGGGCGCACAGATACGCAGTATTTT | CASSLAGRTDTQYF
TRBJ2-7 | NA | NA | TRBV10-3 | 15 | TGTGCCATCAGTGATAAGGGGGTTGCCTCCTACGAGCAGTACTTC | CAISDKGVASYEQYF
TRBJ1-5 | NA | TRBD1 | TRBV4-1 | 16 | TGCGCCAGCAGCCTGGGGACAGCCGCTAGCAATCAGCCCCAGCATTTT | CASSLGTAASNQPQHF
TRBJ1-2 | once | TRBD1 | TRBV30 | 13 | TGTGCCTGGAACCTGGGACAGGGCGGTGGCTACACCTTC | CAWNLGQGGGYTF
TRBJ1-5 | NA | NA | TRBV27 | 14 | TGTGCCAGCAGTTTAGCGGGTAGCAATCAGCCCCAGCATTTT | CASSLAGSNQPQHF
TRBJ2-7 | NA | NA | TRBV5-1 | 16 | TGCGCCAGCAGCTTGTCTAAAATGACAAGCCCCTACGAGCAGTACTTC | CASSLSKMTSPYEQYF
TRBJ1-2 | NA | NA | TRBV20-1 | 11 | TGCAGTGCTGGTCCGGACTATGGCTACACCTTC | CSAGPDYGYTF
TRBJ1-5 | NA | NA | TRBV12-5 | 14 | TGTGCTAGTGGTTTGGTGGCGGGCAATCAGCCCCAGCATTTT | CASGLVAGNQPQHF
TRBJ2-1 | NA | TRBD2 | TRBV19 | 15 | TGTGCCAGTAGGCCGGGGACTAGCGGAAACAATGAGCAGTTCTTC | CASRPGTSGNNEQFF
TRBJ1-2 | few | NA | TRBV18 | 12 | TGTGCCAGCTCAGGCCCGGAGTTGGGCTACACCTTC | CASSGPELGYTF
TRBJ1-2 | NA | NA | TRBV5-1 | 16 | TGCGCCAGCGGTTCACTAGGACAGAGAGGCGACTATGGCTACACCTTC | CASGSLGQRGDYGYTF
TRBJ1-5 | NA | NA | TRBV2 | 15 | TGTGCCAGCAGTGACGACGGGATTAGCAATCAGCCCCAGCATTTT | CASSDDGISNQPQHF
TRBJ2-7 | NA | NA | TRBV5-4 | 15 | TGTGCCAGCAGCTTGAGGGTAACGGGAGTATCCGAGCAGTACTTC | CASSLRVTGVSEQYF
TRBJ2-1 | once | NA | TRBV5-1 | 11 | TGCGCCAGCAGCTTAGGAGAGGAGCAGTTCTTC | CASSLGEEQFF
TRBJ2-3 | NA | NA | TRBV5-1 | 14 | TGCGCCAGCAGCGTCGACACGCGCACAGATACGCAGTATTTT | CASSVDTRTDTQYF
TRBJ1-1 | NA | NA | TRBV11-1 | 13 | TGTGCCAGCAGCTTTCAACTGGACACTGAAGCTTTCTTT | CASSFQLDTEAFF
TRBJ2-7 | NA | NA | TRBV7-2 | 13 | TGTGCCAGCAGCTCAGCCCCCAGCTACGAGCAGTACTTC | CASSSAPSYEQYF
TRBJ1-2 | NA | NA | TRBV30 | 12 | TGTGCCTGGAGTGTAGATGGAGATGGCTACACCTTC | CAWSVDGDGYTF
TRBJ2-5 | NA | TRBD2 | TRBV27 | 16 | TGTGCCAGCAGTTTATCAGCGGGGTACGGGAGAGAGACCCAGTACTTC | CASSLSAGYGRETQYF
TRBJ2-2 | NA | TRBD2 | TRBV5-1 | 16 | TGCGCCAGCAGCCTCACTACTAGCGGGGCCGGGGGGGAGCTGTTTTTT | CASSLTTSGAGGELFF
TRBJ2-7 | NA | NA | TRBV27 | 17 | TGTGCCAGCAGTTTATCGATATCAGGGGGGGGCCCCTACGAGCAGTACTTC | CASSLSISGGGPYEQYF
TRBJ2-1 | NA | TRBD2 | TRBV30 | 12 | TGTGCCTGGACCCCGGGGGGACTCCCAAGCCTCTTC | CAWTPGGLPSLF
TRBJ2-3 | NA | TRBD2 | TRBV10-3 | 15 | TGTGCCATCAGTGAGTCGTGGCGGGAGCAAGATACGCAGTATTTT | CAISESWREQDTQYF
TRBJ2-1 | NA | NA | TRBV21-1 | 16 | TGTGCCAGCAGCAAAGCTGGAATGGCGTTCGTCGGTGAGCAGTTCTTC | CASSKAGMAFVGEQFF
TRBJ2-1 | few | TRBD2 | TRBV11-2 | 16 | TGTGCCAGCAGCCCTACAACTAGCGGAGCCTACAATGAGCAGTTCTTC | CASSPTTSGAYNEQFF
TRBJ1-5 | NA | NA | TRBV4-1 | 14 | TGCACCAGCAGCTCTCGGACGATCGAGGAGCCCCAGCATTTT | CTSSSRTIEEPQHF
TRBJ2-3 | NA | TRBD2 | TRBV7-9 | 15 | TGTGCCAGTGCGGCTAGCGGGAGGGCCGACGATACGCAGTATTTT | CASAASGRADDTQYF
TRBJ2-2 | few | NA | TRBV7-2 | 12 | TGTGCCAGCACCCCGAACACCGGGGAGCTGTTTTTT | CASTPNTGELFF
TRBJ2-7 | NA | TRBD1 | TRBV28 | 15 | TGTGCCAGCAGTAGTCCCAGGGGGCTGTCCTACGAGCAGTACTTC | CASSSPRGLSYEQYF
TRBJ2-7 | NA | NA | TRBV29-1 | 12 | TGCAGCGTTGGGAACAGACAGCGGGAGCAGTACTTC | CSVGNRQREQYF
TRBJ1-2 | NA | NA | TRBV10-3 | 13 | TGTGCCATCAGTCTGGACAGTAAAGGCGGCTACACCTTC | CAISLDSKGGYTF
TRBJ2-3 | few | TRBD2 | TRBV29-1 | 13 | TGCAGCGCAATACTAGCGGGCACAGATACGCAGTATTTT | CSAILAGTDTQYF
TRBJ1-1 | NA | NA | TRBV6-1 | 11 | TGTGCCAGCAGTGAACGAACTTCTGCTTTCTTT | CASSERTSAFF
TRBJ2-2 | few | NA | TRBV5-4 | 15 | TGTGCCAGCAGCTTGGCCCTAGCCGACACCGGGGAGCTGTTTTTT | CASSLALADTGELFF
TRBJ2-2 | NA | TRBD2 | TRBV6-4 | 16 | TGTGCCAGCAGTGAGGGACTAGCGGGAGTCACCGGGGAGCTGTTTTTT | CASSEGLAGVTGELFF
TRBJ2-1 | NA | NA | TRBV2 | 14 | TGTGCCAGCACGAACCCTATACTAGAGCCTGAGCAGTTCTTC | CASTNPILEPEQFF
TRBJ2-5 | NA | TRBD2 | TRBV27 | 15 | TGTGCCAGCAGTCTTAAGGCCGGGAGGGCGGAGACCCAGTACTTC | CASSLKAGRAETQYF
TRBJ2-2 | NA | NA | TRBV10-1 | 14 | TGCGCCAGCAGTGAGTCTCGACTGACCGGGGAGCTGTTTTTT | CASSESRLTGELFF
TRBJ2-2 | NA | NA | TRBV7-2 | 14 | TGTGCCAGCGGGAGGGGGCCCGACACCGGGGAGCTGTTTTTT | CASGRGPDTGELFF
TRBJ2-1 | NA | NA | TRBV11-1 | 15 | TGTGCCAGCAGCTTAGTGTCAGGGCGGTCCAATGAGCAGTTCTTC | CASSLVSGRSNEQFF
TRBJ2-3 | NA | NA | TRBV30 | 13 | TGTGCCTGGGACGGCTCTAGCACAGATACGCAGTATTTT | CAWDGSSTDTQYF
TRBJ1-2 | medium-sized | NA | TRBV27 | 14 | TGTGCCAGCAGTGTACGGGCACTGAGCTATGGCTACACCTTC | CASSVRALSYGYTF
TRBJ2-1 | NA | TRBD2 | TRBV5-1 | 15 | TGCGCCAGCAGCTTGGGTAGCGGGAGGGCCACTGAGCAGTTCTTC | CASSLGSGRATEQFF
TRBJ2-2 | NA | NA | TRBV9 | 15 | TGTGCCAGCAGCCTCCTGGGAGGGGGCACCGGGGAGCTGTTTTTT | CASSLLGGGTGELFF
TRBJ1-4 | NA | TRBD1 | TRBV27 | 14 | TGTGCCAGCAGTCCCTGGGACAGAAATGAAAAACTGTTTTTT | CASSPWDRNEKLFF
TRBJ2-5 | NA | NA | TRBV6-5 | 15 | TGTGCCAGCAGCCCATTACATCCTACCCGGGGGACCCAGTACTTC | CASSPLHPTRGTQYF
TRBJ1-4 | few | NA | TRBV28 | 15 | TGTGCCAGCAGCCTACAAGGGGGGGATGATGAAAAACTGTTTTTT | CASSLQGGDDEKLFF
TRBJ2-5 | NA | TRBD1 | TRBV11-3 | 12 | TGTGCCAGCAGCTCACAGGGGGAGACCCAGTACTTC | CASSSQGETQYF